This T cell receptor (beta chain) was recorded in a study of beta chain features in type 1 diabetes. CDR1 is MNHEY, CDR2 SVGAGI, per germline. V was cut by 8 bases and J by 1 base, with 14 bases left in between. CDR3 length: 14 residues. All of the isolated RNA was reverse transcribed, so expressed TCRB transcripts were sequenced. Clones were read by immunoSEQ multiplex PCR, and TCRdb kept only the in-frame ones, dropping some. The sample has about 300,000 clones; about 8.5% are singletons. The rearrangement uses TRBV6-5 and TRBJ1-1; the D gene is possibly TRBD1 (5 bases). The TCR originated in a woman younger than 30 in good health. The sample was central memory CD4+ T cells from blood. In nucleotides, the CDR3 is TGTGCCAGCGAGCACCAGGGCCCGAACACTGAAGCTTTCTTT. Translation gives CASEHQGPNTEAFF.